The sequence of this TCR beta chain was determined in a study of control samples from healthy donors and cancer patients. The V end was cut by 2 bases, the J end by 2 bases, with 13 bases between. Germline-derived CDR1 and CDR2 are GTSNPN and SVGIG (reference sequence). The CDR3 runs 15 residues. Profiled with immunoSEQ multiplex PCR; TCRdb holds only in-frame clones, not every one. The sample shows 100,000 to 150,000 clones, about nine tenths of them seen only once. Sequenced material: blood. The sequence was collected from a middle-aged man in good health. This chain links TRBV30 with TRBJ1-3; D remains ambiguous. The CDR3 here is CAWSPTPGAGNTIYF. In nucleotides, the CDR3 is TGTGCCTGGAGTCCGACCCCTGGGGCTGGAAACACCATATATTTT.